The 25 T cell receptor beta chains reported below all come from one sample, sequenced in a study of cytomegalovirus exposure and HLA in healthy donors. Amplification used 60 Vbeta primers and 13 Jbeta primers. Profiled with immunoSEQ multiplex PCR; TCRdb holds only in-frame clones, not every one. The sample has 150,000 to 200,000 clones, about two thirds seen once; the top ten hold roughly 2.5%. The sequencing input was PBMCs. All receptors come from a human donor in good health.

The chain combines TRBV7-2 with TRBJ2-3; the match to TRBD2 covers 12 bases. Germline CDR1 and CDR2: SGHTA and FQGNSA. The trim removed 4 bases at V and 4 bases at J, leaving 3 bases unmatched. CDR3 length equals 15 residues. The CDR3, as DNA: TGTGCCAGCAGCTCCCTAGCGGGGGGGCCAGATACGCAGTATTTT. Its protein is CASSSLAGGPDTQYF.

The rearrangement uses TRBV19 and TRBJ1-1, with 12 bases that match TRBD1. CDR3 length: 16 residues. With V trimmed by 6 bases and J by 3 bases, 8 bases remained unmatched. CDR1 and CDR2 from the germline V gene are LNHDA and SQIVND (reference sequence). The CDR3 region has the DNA TGTGCCAGTAGCCCCGGGACAGGGGGCCGGGACACTGAAGCTTTCTTT. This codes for CASSPGTGGRDTEAFF.

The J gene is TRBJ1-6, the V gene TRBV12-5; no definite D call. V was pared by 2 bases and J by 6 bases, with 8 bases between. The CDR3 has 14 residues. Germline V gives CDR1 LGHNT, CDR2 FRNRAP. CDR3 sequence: CASGLSPSNSPLHF. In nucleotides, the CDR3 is TGTGCTAGTGGTTTGTCCCCCAGTAATTCACCCCTCCACTTT. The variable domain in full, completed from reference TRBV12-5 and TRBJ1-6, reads DARVTQTPRHKVTEMGQEVTMRCQPILGHNTVFWYRQTMMQGLELLAYFRNRAPLDDSGMPKDRFSAEMPDATLATLKIQPSEPRDSAVYFCASGLSPSNSPLHFGNGTRLTVT.

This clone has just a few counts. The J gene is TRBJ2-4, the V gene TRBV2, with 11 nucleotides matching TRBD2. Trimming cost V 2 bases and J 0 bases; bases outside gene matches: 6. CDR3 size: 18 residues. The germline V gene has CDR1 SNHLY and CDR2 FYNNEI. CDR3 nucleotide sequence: TGTGCCAGCAGTGAATCAATAGCGGGGGGGATAGCCAAAAACATTCAGTACTTC. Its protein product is CASSESIAGGIAKNIQYF.

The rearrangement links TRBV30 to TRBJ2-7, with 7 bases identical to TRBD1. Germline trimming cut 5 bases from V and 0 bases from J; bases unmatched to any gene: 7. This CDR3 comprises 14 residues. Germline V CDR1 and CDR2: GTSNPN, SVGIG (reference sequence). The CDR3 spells CAWATGTASYEQYF. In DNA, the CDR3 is TGTGCCTGGGCTACTGGGACAGCCTCCTACGAGCAGTACTTC.

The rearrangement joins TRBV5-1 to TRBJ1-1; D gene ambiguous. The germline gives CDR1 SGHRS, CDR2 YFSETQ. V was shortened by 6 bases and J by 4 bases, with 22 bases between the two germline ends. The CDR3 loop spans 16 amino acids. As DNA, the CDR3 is TGCGCCAGCACCACCATAGGCGGTATGGCGAGCACTGAAGCTTTCTTT. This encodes CASTTIGGMASTEAFF. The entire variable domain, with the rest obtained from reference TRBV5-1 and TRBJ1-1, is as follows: KAGVTQTPRYLIKTRGQQVTLSCSPISGHRSVSWYQQTPGQGLQFLFEYFSETQRNKGNFPGRFSGRQFSNSRSEMNVSTLELGDSALYLCASTTIGGMASTEAFFGQGTRLTVV.

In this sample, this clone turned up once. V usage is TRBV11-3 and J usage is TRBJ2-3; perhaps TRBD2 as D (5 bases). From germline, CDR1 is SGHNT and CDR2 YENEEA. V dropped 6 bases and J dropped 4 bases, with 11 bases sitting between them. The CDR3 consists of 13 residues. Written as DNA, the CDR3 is TGTGCCAGCAGTCCTCGGGGATCAGATACGCAGTATTTT. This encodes CASSPRGSDTQYF.

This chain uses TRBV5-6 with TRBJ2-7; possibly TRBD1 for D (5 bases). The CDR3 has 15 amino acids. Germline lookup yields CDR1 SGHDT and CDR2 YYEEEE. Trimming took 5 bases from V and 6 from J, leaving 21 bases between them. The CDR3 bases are TGTGCCAGCAGGGGGATGGGCAGGGAAACCGGCGAGCAGTACTTC. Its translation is CASRGMGRETGEQYF.

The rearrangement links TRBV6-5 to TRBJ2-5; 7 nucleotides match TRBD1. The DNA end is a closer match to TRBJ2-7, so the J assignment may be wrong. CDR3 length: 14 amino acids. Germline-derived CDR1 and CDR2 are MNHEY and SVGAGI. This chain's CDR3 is CASSTPTGSYEQYF. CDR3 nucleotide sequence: TGTGCCAGCAGTACCCCGACAGGGTCCTACGAGCAGTACTTC.

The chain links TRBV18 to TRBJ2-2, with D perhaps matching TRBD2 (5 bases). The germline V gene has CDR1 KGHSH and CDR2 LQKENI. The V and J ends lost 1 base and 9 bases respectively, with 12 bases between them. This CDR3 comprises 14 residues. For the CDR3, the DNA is TGTGCCAGCTCACCACAGGACTCCCCTAGGGAGCTGTTTTTT. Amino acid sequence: CASSPQDSPRELFF.

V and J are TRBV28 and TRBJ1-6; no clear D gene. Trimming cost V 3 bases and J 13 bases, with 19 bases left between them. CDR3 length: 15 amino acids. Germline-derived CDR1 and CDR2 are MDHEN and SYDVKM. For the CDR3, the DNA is TGTGCCAGCAGTTTTTTTGGTAAGGTCGGGTGCCCCCTCCACTTT. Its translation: CASSFFGKVGCPLHF.

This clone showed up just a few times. The CDR3 sequence is CASKGTGNTEAFF. The CDR3 DNA follows: TGTGCCAGCAAGGGGACAGGGAACACTGAAGCTTTCTTT. The J gene is TRBJ1-1, the V gene TRBV6-1; TRBD1 matches 8 bases. The junction had 2 bases not matched to a gene; V was cut back by 7 bases and J by 1 base. Germline loops: CDR1 MNHNS, CDR2 SASEGT. CDR3 size: 13 residues.

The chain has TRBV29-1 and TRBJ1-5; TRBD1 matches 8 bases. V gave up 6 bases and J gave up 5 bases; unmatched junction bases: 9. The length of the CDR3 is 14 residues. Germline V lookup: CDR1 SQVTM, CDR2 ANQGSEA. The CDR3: CSVTGTGPYQPQHF. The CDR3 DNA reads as TGCAGCGTCACCGGGACAGGACCCTATCAGCCCCAGCATTTT.

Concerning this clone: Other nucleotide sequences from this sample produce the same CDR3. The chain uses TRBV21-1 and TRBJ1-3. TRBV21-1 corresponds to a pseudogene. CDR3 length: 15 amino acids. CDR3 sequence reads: CASSKDRFSGNTIYF. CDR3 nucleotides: TGTGCCAGCAGCAAAGATAGATTCTCTGGAAACACCATATATTTT.

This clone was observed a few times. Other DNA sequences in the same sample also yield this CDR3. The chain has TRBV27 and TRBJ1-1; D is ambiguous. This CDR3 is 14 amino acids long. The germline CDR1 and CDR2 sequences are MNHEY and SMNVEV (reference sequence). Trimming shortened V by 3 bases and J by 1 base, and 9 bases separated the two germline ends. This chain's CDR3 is CASSFRGGNTEAFF. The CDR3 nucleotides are TGTGCCAGCAGTTTTCGGGGAGGGAACACTGAAGCTTTCTTT.

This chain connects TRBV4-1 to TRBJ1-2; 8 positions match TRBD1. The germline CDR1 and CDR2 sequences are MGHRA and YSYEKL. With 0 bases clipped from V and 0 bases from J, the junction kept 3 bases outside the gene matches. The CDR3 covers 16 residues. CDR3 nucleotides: TGCGCCAGCAGCCAAGATGGGACAGGAGCTAACTATGGCTACACCTTC. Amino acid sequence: CASSQDGTGANYGYTF.

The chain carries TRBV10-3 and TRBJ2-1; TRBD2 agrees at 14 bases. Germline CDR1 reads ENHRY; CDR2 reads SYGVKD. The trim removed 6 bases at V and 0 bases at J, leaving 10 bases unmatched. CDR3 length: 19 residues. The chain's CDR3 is CAISRGGTSGGSSYNEQFF. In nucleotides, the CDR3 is TGTGCCATCAGCCGGGGAGGGACTAGCGGGGGCAGCTCCTACAATGAGCAGTTCTTC.

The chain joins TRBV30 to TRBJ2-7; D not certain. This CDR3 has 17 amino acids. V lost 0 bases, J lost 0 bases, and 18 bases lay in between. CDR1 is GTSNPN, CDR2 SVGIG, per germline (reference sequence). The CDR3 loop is CAWSVHSGSSLSYEQYF. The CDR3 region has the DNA TGTGCCTGGAGTGTACATTCAGGCAGTTCCCTCTCCTACGAGCAGTACTTC.

CDR3 region: CASSLESGGAVDTQYF. The CDR3 DNA sequence: TGTGCCAGCAGCTTAGAAAGCGGGGGGGCCGTAGATACGCAGTATTTT. The rearrangement joins TRBV5-4 to TRBJ2-3; 10 bases align to TRBD2. Looked up from germline, CDR1 is SGHNT and CDR2 is YYREEE (reference sequence). V dropped 2 bases and J dropped 5; count of bases not matched to a gene: 8. The CDR3 is 16 residues long.

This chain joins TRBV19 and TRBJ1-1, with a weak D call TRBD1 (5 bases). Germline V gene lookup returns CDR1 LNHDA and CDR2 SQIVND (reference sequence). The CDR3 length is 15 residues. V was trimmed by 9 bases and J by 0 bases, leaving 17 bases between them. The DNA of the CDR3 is TGTGCCAGGGGAAGGGGATTGTTCATGAACACTGAAGCTTTCTTT. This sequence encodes CARGRGLFMNTEAFF.

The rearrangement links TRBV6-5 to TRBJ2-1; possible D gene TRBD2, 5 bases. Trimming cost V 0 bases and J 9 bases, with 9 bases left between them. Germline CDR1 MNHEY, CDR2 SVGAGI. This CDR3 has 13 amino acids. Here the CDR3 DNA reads TGTGCCAGCAGTTACTCGAGGAGCGGTGAGCAGTTCTTC. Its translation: CASSYSRSGEQFF.

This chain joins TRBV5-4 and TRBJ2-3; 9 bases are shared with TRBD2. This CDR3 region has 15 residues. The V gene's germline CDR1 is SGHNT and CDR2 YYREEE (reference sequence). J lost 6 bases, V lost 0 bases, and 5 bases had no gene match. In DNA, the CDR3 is TGTGCCAGCAGCTTGGTAGCGGGGGCCCCCGATACGCAGTATTTT. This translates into CASSLVAGAPDTQYF.

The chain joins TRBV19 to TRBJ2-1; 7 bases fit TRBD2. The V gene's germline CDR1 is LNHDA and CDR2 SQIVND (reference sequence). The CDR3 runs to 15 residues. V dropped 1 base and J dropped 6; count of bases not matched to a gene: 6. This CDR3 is CASSIAGGGGNEQFF. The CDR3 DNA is TGTGCCAGTAGTATAGCGGGAGGAGGTGGCAATGAGCAGTTCTTC. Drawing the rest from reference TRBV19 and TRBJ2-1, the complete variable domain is DGGITQSPKYLFRKEGQNVTLSCEQNLNHDAMYWYRQDPGQGLRLIYYSQIVNDFQKGDIAEGYSVSREKKESFPLTVTSAQKNPTAFYLCASSIAGGGGNEQFFGPGTRLTVL.

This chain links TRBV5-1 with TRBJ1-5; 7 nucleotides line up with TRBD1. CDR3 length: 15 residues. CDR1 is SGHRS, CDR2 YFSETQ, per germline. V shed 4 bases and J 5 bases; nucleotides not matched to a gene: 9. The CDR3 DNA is TGCGCCAGCAGCATTGGGACAGCGATTGATCAGCCCCAGCATTTT. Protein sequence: CASSIGTAIDQPQHF.

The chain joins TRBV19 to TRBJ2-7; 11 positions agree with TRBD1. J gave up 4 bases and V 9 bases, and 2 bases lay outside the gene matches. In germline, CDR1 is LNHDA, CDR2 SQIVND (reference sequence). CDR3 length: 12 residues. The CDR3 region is CASGQGAYEQYF. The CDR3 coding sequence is TGTGCCAGCGGACAGGGGGCATACGAGCAGTACTTC.